The clone carrying this T cell receptor beta chain occurred a few times. Its antigen remains unknown. This CDR3 has 14 residues. V lost 10 bases to trimming and J lost 4 bases, with 17 bases between them. Germline CDR1 is SEHNR and CDR2 is FQNEAQ (reference sequence). The sample belongs to a study of early T cells in non-severe SARS-CoV-2 infection. Study at large: The input, bulk RNA from unsorted whole blood, was sequenced, and chains were unpaired.

General study results and limits: Database matching using VDJdb favored anti-spike CD8 responses, with private and CD4 specificities left missing.

The protocol attached unique molecular identifiers to individual cDNA molecules. In TCRdb, the 5' RACE reads were re-called with MiXCR into one record per CDR3 protein. The table lists about 70,000 distinct CDR3 sequences, approximately 9.1% of them singletons. V is TRBV7-9 and J is TRBJ1-3, with unresolved D. The sequences come from whole blood, collected at baseline. The receptor was isolated from an adult who was a healthcare worker with PCR-confirmed SARS-CoV-2 infection or an uninfected control (not recorded which). CDR3 in DNA: TGTGCCACCCCAGTCGTCGGGGTGGGAAACACCATATATTTT. It is translated as CATPVVGVGNTIYF.